This TCR beta chain appears in the sequencing data of a study of T cell repertoires and leukemia-associated antigens (dated by TCRdb to between 2019 and 2020). About the full investigation: About 5.1 to 7 million read pairs and about 3 to 5.0 million effective reads were obtained per sample, with 15 million to 20 million effective reads obtained overall.

This clonotype was picked up many times. Its binding antigen is unknown. Base qualities are not provided; no much larger clone lies one nucleotide away. CD3+ T cells were first rested overnight at 2.5 million to 3 million cells/mL in RPMI 1640 without fetal bovine serum. Following the manufacturer's instructions, MACS immunomagnetic beads were used to pull CD3+ T cells out of the PBMCs. Study-level results and caveats: Direct testing of the expanded clones' antigen specificity and function was not done, and further investigation was required. The four groups showed no significant differences in numbers of Vbeta genes (approximately 60), Jbeta genes (approximately 14), VDJ rearrangements, or unique CDR3s.

Total RNA was extracted from the cultured T cells with TRIzol reagent. 5' rapid amplification of cDNA ends (5'RACE) was used to amplify TCRbeta libraries from RNA. Library concentration and integrity were checked with Qubit, an Agilent instrument, and quantitative PCR before sequencing. Qualified libraries were sequenced on Illumina HiSeq or MiSeq by a commercial service provider. The paper's processing steps were these. MiXCR version 1.8.2 was used to identify TCR sequences in each sample. For a clone to be considered qualified, a CDR3 longer than four amino acids, an in-frame nucleotide length, and the absence of a stop codon were required. A read containing the complete CDR3 structure was counted as an effective read. Expanded clones were validated by RT-PCR with 24 Vbeta primers, GeneScan spectratyping, and Sanger sequencing. The public reads were quality trimmed at Q25 with fastp and then assembled into clones with MiXCR by TCRdb, keeping productive beta chains. Under each unique CDR3 protein, matching rows form one entry showing the most common genes and DNA. TCRdb's processing, not the authors', yielded these V and J calls. The sample table contains some 13,000 distinct CDR3 sequences; only one count was recorded for 39% of them. The ten largest clones capture nearly 9.5% of the sample.

Sequencing used CD3+ T cells sorted from blood and cultured. The receptor was derived from a female donor in good health.

The CDR3 region has the sequence CASSSPSGQRSYGYTF. In nucleotide form, the sequence is TGTGCCAGCAGTTCTCCCTCGGGACAGCGTTCCTATGGCTACACCTTC. The chain joins TRBV7-9 to TRBJ1-2; TRBD1 aligns with 7 central bases. CDR3 length: 16 amino acids, cysteine to phenylalanine. CDR3 DNA is the only sequence kept; it has 48 bases, read in frame from the first base. Per the germline V gene (reference sequence), SEHNR is the CDR1 and FQNEAQ is the CDR2. V is cut back by 6 bases and J by 4 bases, with 14 bases in the junction unmatched. The CDR3 plus the reference TRBV7-9 and TRBJ1-2 genes for the other parts give the full variable domain: DTGVSQNPRHKITKRGQNVTFRCDPISEHNRLYWYRQTLGQGPEFLTYFQNEAQLEKSRLLSDRFSAERPKGSFSTLEIQRTEQGDSAMYLCASSSPSGQRSYGYTFGSGTRLTVV.